The 27 T cell receptor beta chains in this list originate from one sample, sequenced in a study of cytomegalovirus exposure and HLA in healthy donors. With 60 Vbeta and 13 Jbeta primers, the PCR was carried out. TCRdb keeps only in-frame clones here, not all; method: immunoSEQ multiplex PCR. The repertoire holds 170,000 or so clones, with over 70% as singletons. Sequenced input: PBMCs. These receptors were taken from a woman in her fifties or sixties in good health and CMV-seropositive.

The V call is TRBV5-6, the J call TRBJ1-2; 7 nucleotides line up with TRBD1. The V segment lost 3 bases and the J segment 8 bases; nucleotides outside the gene matches: 10. The CDR3 extends over 14 amino acids. Germline CDR1 reads SGHDT; CDR2 reads YYEEEE. CDR3 nucleotides: TGTGCCAGCAGCTATCGACAGGGCGGGTACGGCTACACCTTC. The encoded protein is CASSYRQGGYGYTF.

This clone was recorded only once. The rearrangement joins TRBV15 to TRBJ2-1; 10 bases fit TRBD1. CDR3 length: 14 residues. CDR1 LNHNV and CDR2 YYDKDF come from the germline V gene (reference sequence). Trimming at V came to 1 base and at J to 9 bases, leaving 3 bases not matched to a gene. CDR3 nucleotide sequence: TGTGCCACCAGCAGAGGGACAGGGGGAAGTGAGCAGTTCTTC. It translates to CATSRGTGGSEQFF. Full variable domain (rest looked up from reference TRBV15 and TRBJ2-1): DAMVIQNPRYQVTQFGKPVTLSCSQTLNHNVMYWYQQKSSQAPKLLFHYYDKDFNNEADTPDNFQSRRPNTSFCFLDIRSPGLGDTAMYLCATSRGTGGSEQFFGPGTRLTVL.

In its sample, this clone was seen a few times. The J gene is TRBJ1-2, the V gene TRBV19, with TRBD1 matching over 9 bases. Per germline, CDR1 LNHDA and CDR2 SQIVND (reference sequence). With 3 bases clipped from V and 4 bases from J, the junction kept 9 bases outside the gene matches. The CDR3 sequence is 16 residues long. The CDR3 DNA follows: TGTGCCAGTAGTATCACTACAGGGGGCAGTGTCTATGGCTACACCTTC. Translating it yields CASSITTGGSVYGYTF.

This clone is a singleton in its sample. The J gene is TRBJ1-2, the V gene TRBV9, with 11 bases aligning to TRBD1. The CDR3 runs 17 residues. Germline loops: CDR1 SGDLS, CDR2 YYNGEE. The V gene end was trimmed by 0 bases and the J gene end by 4 bases; junction bases not matched to a gene: 8. The chain's CDR3 is CASSVGAGTGGSYGYTF. The CDR3 nucleotides read TGTGCCAGCAGCGTAGGGGCGGGGACAGGGGGTTCCTATGGCTACACCTTC.

Only a few counts were recorded for this clone. Written as DNA, the CDR3 is TGCAGTGCCCAGATTAACTACGAGCAGTACTTC. Residues: CSAQINYEQYF. The V call is TRBV20-1, the J call TRBJ2-7, with D unresolved. Germline values: CDR1 DFQATT, CDR2 SNEGSKA (reference sequence). V lost 6 bases to trimming and J lost 3 bases, with 9 bases between them. The CDR3 totals 11 residues.

This chain uses TRBV7-8 with TRBJ1-4; a possible D gene is TRBD1 (6 bases). The CDR3 consists of 17 residues. The germline gives CDR1 SGHVS, CDR2 FQNEAQ. Trimming took 5 bases from V and 2 from J, leaving 18 bases between them. The DNA for the CDR3 is TGTGCCAGCAGCGGGGGGGGCGGTGCAGGGACTAATGAAAAACTGTTTTTT. Its protein product is CASSGGGGAGTNEKLFF.

The V and J genes are TRBV19 and TRBJ1-4; the D gene is possibly TRBD1 (5 bases). CDR3 length: 14 amino acids. The V gene's germline CDR1 is LNHDA and CDR2 SQIVND (reference sequence). Trimming stripped 6 bases from V and 2 bases from J, with 10 bases between. CDR3 nucleotides: TGTGCCAGTAGCTGGGCAGGGACTAATGAAAAACTGTTTTTT. Translating it yields CASSWAGTNEKLFF.

The chain is built from TRBV5-1 and TRBJ1-1, with D perhaps TRBD1 (6 bases). Germline assignment: CDR1 SGHRS and CDR2 YFSETQ. V was clipped by 2 bases and J by 1 base, with 12 bases between them. The CDR3 length is 15 residues. This CDR3 is CASSFAPTGNTEAFF. The CDR3 bases are TGCGCCAGCAGCTTCGCCCCGACAGGGAACACTGAAGCTTTCTTT.

The genes are TRBV28 and TRBJ1-2, with D maybe TRBD1 (5 bases). The CDR3 spans 16 residues. V lost 5 bases and J lost 4, with 20 bases in between. Germline-derived CDR1 and CDR2 are MDHEN and SYDVKM. The CDR3 spells CASSNDLTTAFYGYTF. In DNA, the CDR3 is TGTGCCAGCAGTAATGATTTAACGACAGCTTTCTATGGCTACACCTTC.

This sequence joins TRBV6-1 and TRBJ1-4, with 10 bases matching TRBD1. V lost 2 bases and J lost 1; bases outside the gene matches: 4. The germline V gene encodes CDR1 MNHNS and CDR2 SASEGT. CDR3 size: 17 residues. CDR3 region: CASSERGQGLTNEKLFF. CDR3 nucleotide sequence: TGTGCCAGCAGTGAAAGGGGACAGGGGTTAACTAATGAAAAACTGTTTTTT.

J is TRBJ1-2 and V is TRBV6-5, with D perhaps matching TRBD1 (6 bases). This CDR3 is 15 amino acids long. V lost 5 bases and J lost 10, with 23 bases in between. Germline V gene sequence: CDR1 MNHEY, CDR2 SVGAGI. CDR3 coding DNA: TGTGCCAGCAGTAGTTTCCCGGACAGCATCACGAACTACACCTTC. Residues: CASSSFPDSITNYTF.

V usage is TRBV5-4 and J usage is TRBJ2-1; tentatively, D is TRBD2 (6 bases). This CDR3 comprises 16 residues. Germline V gene lookup returns CDR1 SGHNT and CDR2 YYREEE (reference sequence). Trimming removed 0 bases from V and 3 bases from J, with 13 bases in between. This CDR3 is CASSLGGDLVYNEQFF. Written as DNA, the CDR3 is TGTGCCAGCAGCTTGGGGGGGGACCTCGTCTACAATGAGCAGTTCTTC.

This chain joins TRBV28 and TRBJ2-7, with D perhaps TRBD1 (6 bases). This CDR3 comprises 15 residues. V gave up 5 bases and J gave up 3 bases, with 17 bases separating them. CDR1 MDHEN and CDR2 SYDVKM come from the germline V gene. The CDR3 spells CASSGLGQRYYEQYF. DNA of the CDR3: TGTGCCAGCAGTGGGCTCGGACAGCGCTACTACGAGCAGTACTTC.

V and J are TRBV25-1 and TRBJ1-5; a possible D gene is TRBD1 (5 bases). CDR3 size: 14 residues. CDR1 and CDR2 (germline): MGHDK, SYGVNS. Trimming removed 3 bases from V and 4 bases from J, with 10 bases in between. The chain's CDR3 is CASSDRGVNQPQHF. Here the CDR3 DNA reads TGTGCCAGCAGTGATAGGGGTGTGAATCAGCCCCAGCATTTT.

The rearrangement uses TRBV28 and TRBJ2-7, with TRBD2 matching 14 bases. The length of the CDR3 is 17 residues. Losses at the gene ends were 1 base for V and 4 bases for J; bases not matched to a gene: 6. Germline loops: CDR1 MDHEN, CDR2 SYDVKM. The CDR3 loop reads CASSLYPRLAGGYEQYF. The CDR3 DNA sequence: TGTGCCAGCAGTTTATACCCCAGACTAGCGGGAGGGTACGAGCAGTACTTC.

Notes on this clone: Other DNA variants within this sample encode the same CDR3. The V and J genes are TRBV30 and TRBJ2-6; a possible D gene is TRBD2 (5 bases). V was trimmed by 2 bases and J by 0 bases, leaving 5 bases between them. Germline CDR1 is GTSNPN and CDR2 is SVGIG (reference sequence). The CDR3 runs to 14 residues. As DNA, the CDR3 is TGTGCCTGGAGTCGGGGCTCTGGGGCCAACGTCCTGACTTTC. It codes for CAWSRGSGANVLTF.

In its sample, this clone was seen a few times. The V gene is TRBV28, the J gene TRBJ1-3; D perhaps matches TRBD1 (5 bases). Germline lookup yields CDR1 MDHEN and CDR2 SYDVKM. There are 15 residues in the CDR3. V was clipped by 6 bases and J by 0 bases, with 12 bases between them. The CDR3 bases are TGTGCCAGCAGGGAGACAGTCGGCTCTGGAAACACCATATATTTT. The encoded protein is CASRETVGSGNTIYF.

The chain combines TRBV21-1 with TRBJ1-2; the table's D gene call, TRBD1, was not cross checked with the DNA. TRBV21-1 is reported as a pseudogene. The CDR3 consists of 13 residues. CDR3 loop: CASSKERTGGYTF. Here the CDR3 DNA reads TGTGCCAGCAGCAAAGAAAGGACAGGGGGCTACACCTTC.

The CDR3 sequence is CASSDPTPRPADGYTF. CDR3 nucleotides: TGTGCCAGCAGTGACCCCACCCCCAGGCCGGCAGATGGCTACACCTTC. The chain carries TRBV2 and TRBJ1-2; D not resolved. In germline, CDR1 is SNHLY, CDR2 FYNNEI. Trimming took off 3 bases at V and 6 bases at J, with 20 bases between the two ends. CDR3 size: 16 residues.

This clone was seen just once. This chain uses TRBV6-4 with TRBJ2-3, with D maybe TRBD2 (6 bases). Germline V gene sequence: CDR1 MRHNA, CDR2 SNTAGT. Deletions cut 0 bases from V and 1 base from J, with 8 bases between. There are 15 residues in the CDR3. The CDR3 loop is CASSDSGTGTDTQYF. CDR3 DNA: TGTGCCAGCAGTGACTCTGGGACTGGCACAGATACGCAGTATTTT.

This clone was seen just once. This rearrangement joins TRBV10-1 to TRBJ1-2, with D hard to call. There are 13 residues in the CDR3. V dropped 1 base and J dropped 4 bases, with 7 bases sitting between them. The germline V gene has CDR1 WNHNN and CDR2 SYGVQD (reference sequence). The CDR3 is CASSELGSYGYTF. CDR3 nucleotide sequence: TGCGCCAGCAGTGAGTTGGGGAGCTATGGCTACACCTTC.

The chain combines TRBV30 with TRBJ2-1, with TRBD2 identical over 10 bases. Germline-derived CDR1 and CDR2 are GTSNPN and SVGIG (reference sequence). This CDR3 is built from 15 residues. Trimming at V came to 0 bases and at J to 8 bases, leaving 7 bases not matched to a gene. CDR3 DNA sequence: TGTGCCTGGAGTGTAATCGAGCGGGGGGGGGATGAGCAGTTCTTC. Encoded protein: CAWSVIERGGDEQFF.

V is TRBV28 and J is TRBJ1-3; D gene unclear. Trimming removed 7 bases at V and 1 base at J, with 11 bases between. Germline-derived CDR1 and CDR2 are MDHEN and SYDVKM. The CDR3 has 14 residues. Here the CDR3 DNA reads TGTGCCAGCACTCTCGCGGGTTCTGGAAACACCATATATTTT. This sequence encodes CASTLAGSGNTIYF.

This clone was observed a single time. The chain links TRBV13 to TRBJ2-7; 8 bases are a match to TRBD2. Germline loops: CDR1 PRHDT, CDR2 FYEKMQ (reference sequence). After removal of 4 bases from V and 4 bases from J, the junction contained 3 bases not matched to a gene. The CDR3 runs 13 residues. The DNA of the CDR3 is TGTGCCAGCAGCTCTCGGGGGGGATACGAGCAGTACTTC. Protein: CASSSRGGYEQYF.

The chain uses TRBV5-1 and TRBJ2-7; tentatively, D is TRBD2 (5 bases). Germline V gene lookup returns CDR1 SGHRS and CDR2 YFSETQ. Trimming took 0 bases from V and 7 from J, leaving 11 bases between them. CDR3 length: 13 residues. This CDR3 is CASSLAWESEQYF. The CDR3 nucleotides are TGCGCCAGCAGCTTGGCCTGGGAGTCGGAGCAGTACTTC. The full variable domain, rest sourced from reference TRBV5-1 and TRBJ2-7, is KAGVTQTPRYLIKTRGQQVTLSCSPISGHRSVSWYQQTPGQGLQFLFEYFSETQRNKGNFPGRFSGRQFSNSRSEMNVSTLELGDSALYLCASSLAWESEQYFGPGTRLTVT.

The V call is TRBV19, the J call TRBJ1-1, with D perhaps TRBD1 (6 bases). With 5 bases removed from V and 1 base from J, the gap between germline ends came to 17 bases. The CDR3 runs 16 residues. Germline V CDR1 and CDR2: LNHDA, SQIVND (reference sequence). The CDR3 sequence is CASSAQETGWNTEAFF. Here the CDR3 DNA reads TGTGCCAGTAGTGCCCAGGAGACAGGCTGGAACACTGAAGCTTTCTTT. The entire variable domain, with the rest obtained from reference TRBV19 and TRBJ1-1, is as follows: DGGITQSPKYLFRKEGQNVTLSCEQNLNHDAMYWYRQDPGQGLRLIYYSQIVNDFQKGDIAEGYSVSREKKESFPLTVTSAQKNPTAFYLCASSAQETGWNTEAFFGQGTRLTVV.

The chain joins TRBV7-2 to TRBJ2-3, with 10 positions matching TRBD2. Germline V lookup: CDR1 SGHTA, CDR2 FQGNSA. The CDR3 totals 13 residues. V dropped 1 base and J dropped 11; count of bases not matched to a gene: 3. As DNA, the CDR3 is TGTGCCAGCAGCTTAGTCGGACTAGCGGAGCAGTATTTT. Translated, it gives CASSLVGLAEQYF.